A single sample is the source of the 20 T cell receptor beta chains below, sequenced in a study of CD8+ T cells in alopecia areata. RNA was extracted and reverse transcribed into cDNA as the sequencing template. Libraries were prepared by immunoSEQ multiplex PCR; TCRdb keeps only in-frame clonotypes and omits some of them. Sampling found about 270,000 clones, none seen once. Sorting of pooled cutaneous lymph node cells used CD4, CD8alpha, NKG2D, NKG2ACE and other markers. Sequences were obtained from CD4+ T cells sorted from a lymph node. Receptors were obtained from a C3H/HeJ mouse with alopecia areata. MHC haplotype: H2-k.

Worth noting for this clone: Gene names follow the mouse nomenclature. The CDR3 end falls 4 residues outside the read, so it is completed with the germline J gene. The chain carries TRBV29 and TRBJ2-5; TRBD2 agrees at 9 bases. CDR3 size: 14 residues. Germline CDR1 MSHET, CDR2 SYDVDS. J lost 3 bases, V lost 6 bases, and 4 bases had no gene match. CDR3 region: CASRLGGSQDTQYF. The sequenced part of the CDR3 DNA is TGTGCTAGCAGACTGGGGGGTAGTCAAGAC.

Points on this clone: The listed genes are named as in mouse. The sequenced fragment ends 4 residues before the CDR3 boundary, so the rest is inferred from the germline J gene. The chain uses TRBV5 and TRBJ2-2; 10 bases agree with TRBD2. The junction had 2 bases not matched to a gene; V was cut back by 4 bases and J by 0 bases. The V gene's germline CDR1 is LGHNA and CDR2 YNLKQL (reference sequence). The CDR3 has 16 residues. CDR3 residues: CASSRGLGTNTGQLYF. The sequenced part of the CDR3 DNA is TGTGCCAGCAGCCGGGGACTGGGGACAAACACCGGG.

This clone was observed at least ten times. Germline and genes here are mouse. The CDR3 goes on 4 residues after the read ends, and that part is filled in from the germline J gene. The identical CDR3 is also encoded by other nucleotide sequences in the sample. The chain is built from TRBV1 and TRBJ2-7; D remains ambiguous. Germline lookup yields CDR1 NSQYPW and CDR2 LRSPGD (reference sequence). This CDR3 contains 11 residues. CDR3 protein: CTCSDKYEQYF. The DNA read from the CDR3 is TGCACCTGCAGTGACAAATAT. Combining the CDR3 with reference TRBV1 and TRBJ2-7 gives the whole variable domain VTLLEQNPRWRLVPRGQAVNLRCILKNSQYPWMSWYQQDLQKQLQWLFTLRSPGDKEVKSLPGADYLATRVTDTELRLQVANMSQGRTLYCTCSDKYEQYFGPGTRLTVL.

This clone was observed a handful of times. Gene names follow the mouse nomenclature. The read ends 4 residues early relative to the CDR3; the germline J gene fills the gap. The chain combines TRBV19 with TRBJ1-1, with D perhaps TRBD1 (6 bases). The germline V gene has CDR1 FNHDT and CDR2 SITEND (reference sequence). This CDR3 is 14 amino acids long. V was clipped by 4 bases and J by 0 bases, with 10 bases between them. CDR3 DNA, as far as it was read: TGTGCCAGCAGTTTCGGGACAACAAACACA. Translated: CASSFGTTNT. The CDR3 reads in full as CASSFGTTNTEVFF.

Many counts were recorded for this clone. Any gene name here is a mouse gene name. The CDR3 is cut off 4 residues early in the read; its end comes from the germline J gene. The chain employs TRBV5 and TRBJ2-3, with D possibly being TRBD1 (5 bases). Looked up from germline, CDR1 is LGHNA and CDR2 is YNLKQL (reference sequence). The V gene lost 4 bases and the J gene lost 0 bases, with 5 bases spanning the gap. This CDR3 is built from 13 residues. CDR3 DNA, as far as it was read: TGTGCCAGCAGCCCAGGGAGTGCAGAA. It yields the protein CASSPGSAE. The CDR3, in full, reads CASSPGSAETLYF.

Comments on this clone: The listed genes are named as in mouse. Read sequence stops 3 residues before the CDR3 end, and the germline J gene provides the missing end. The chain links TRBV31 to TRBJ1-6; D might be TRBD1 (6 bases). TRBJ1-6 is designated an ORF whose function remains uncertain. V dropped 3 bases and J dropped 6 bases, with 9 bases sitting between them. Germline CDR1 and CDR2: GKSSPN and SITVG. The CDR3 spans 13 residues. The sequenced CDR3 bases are TGTGCCTGGAGCCGGGACATTAATTCGCCC. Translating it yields CAWSRDINSP. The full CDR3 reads CAWSRDINSPLYF.

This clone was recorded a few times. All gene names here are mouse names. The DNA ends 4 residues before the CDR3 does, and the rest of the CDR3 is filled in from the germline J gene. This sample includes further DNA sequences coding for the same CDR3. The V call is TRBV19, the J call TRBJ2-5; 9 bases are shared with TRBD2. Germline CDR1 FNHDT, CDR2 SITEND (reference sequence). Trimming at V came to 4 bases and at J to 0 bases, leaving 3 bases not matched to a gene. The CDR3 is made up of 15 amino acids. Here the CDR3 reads CASSGLGSNQDTQYF. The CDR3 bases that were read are TGTGCCAGCAGTGGACTGGGGTCTAACCAAGAC.

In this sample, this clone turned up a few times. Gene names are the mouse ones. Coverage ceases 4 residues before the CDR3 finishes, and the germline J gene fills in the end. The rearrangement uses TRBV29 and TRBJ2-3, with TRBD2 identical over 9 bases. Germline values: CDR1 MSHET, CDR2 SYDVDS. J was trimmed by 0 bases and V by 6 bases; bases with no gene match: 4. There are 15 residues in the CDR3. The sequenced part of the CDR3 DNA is TGTGCTAGCAGAAACTGGGGGGTTAGTGCAGAA. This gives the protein CASRNWGVSAE. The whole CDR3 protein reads CASRNWGVSAETLYF.

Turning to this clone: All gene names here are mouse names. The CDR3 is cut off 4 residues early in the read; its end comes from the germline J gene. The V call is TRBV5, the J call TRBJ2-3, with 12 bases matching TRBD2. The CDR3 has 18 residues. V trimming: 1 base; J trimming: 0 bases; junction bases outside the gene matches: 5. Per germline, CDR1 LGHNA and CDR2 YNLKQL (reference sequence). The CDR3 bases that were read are TGTGCCAGCAGCCAAGTAGGGACTGGGGGGCCTAGTGCAGAA. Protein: CASSQVGTGGPSAE. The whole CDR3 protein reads CASSQVGTGGPSAETLYF.

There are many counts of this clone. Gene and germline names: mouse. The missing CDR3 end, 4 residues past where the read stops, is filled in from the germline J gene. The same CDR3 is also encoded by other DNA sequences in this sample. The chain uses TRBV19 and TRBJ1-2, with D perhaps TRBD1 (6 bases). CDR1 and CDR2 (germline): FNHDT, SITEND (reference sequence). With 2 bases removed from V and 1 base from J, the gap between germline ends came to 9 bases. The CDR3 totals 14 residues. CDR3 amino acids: CASSIGDKNSDYTF. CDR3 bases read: TGTGCCAGCAGTATTGGGGACAAAAACTCC.

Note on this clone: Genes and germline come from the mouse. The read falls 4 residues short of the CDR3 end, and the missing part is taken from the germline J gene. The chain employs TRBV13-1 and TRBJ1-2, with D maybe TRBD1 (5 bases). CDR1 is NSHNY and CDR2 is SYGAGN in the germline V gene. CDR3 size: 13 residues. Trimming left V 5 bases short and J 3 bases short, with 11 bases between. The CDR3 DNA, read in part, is TGTGCCAGCAGCGAAACAGGACACTCC. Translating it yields CASSETGHS. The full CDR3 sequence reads CASSETGHSDYTF.

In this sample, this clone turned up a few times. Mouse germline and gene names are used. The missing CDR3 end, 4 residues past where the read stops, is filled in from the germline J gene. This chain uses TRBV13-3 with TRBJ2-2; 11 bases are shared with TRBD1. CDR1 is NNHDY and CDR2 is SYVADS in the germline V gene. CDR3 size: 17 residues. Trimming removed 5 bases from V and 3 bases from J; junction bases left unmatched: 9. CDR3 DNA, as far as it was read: TGTGCCAGCAGCCCCCGGGACAGGGGGAGAGACACCGGG. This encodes CASSPRDRGRDTG. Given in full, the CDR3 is CASSPRDRGRDTGQLYF.

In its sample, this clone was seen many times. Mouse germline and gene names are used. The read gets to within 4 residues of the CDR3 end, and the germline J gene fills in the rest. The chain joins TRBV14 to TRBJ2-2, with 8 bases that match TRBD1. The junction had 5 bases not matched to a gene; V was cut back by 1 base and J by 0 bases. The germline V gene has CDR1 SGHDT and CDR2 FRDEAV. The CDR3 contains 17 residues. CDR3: CASSFLPGQANTGQLYF. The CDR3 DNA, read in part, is TGTGCCAGCAGTTTCCTCCCGGGACAGGCAAACACCGGG.

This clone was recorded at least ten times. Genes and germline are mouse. Incomplete CDR3 DNA: TGTGCTAGCAGTGCTTTGACAGGGGGCTATGCT. Protein: CASSALTGGYA. The entire CDR3 is CASSALTGGYAEQFF. The gene calls are TRBV17 and TRBJ2-1; 9 bases line up with TRBD1. From the germline J gene comes the end of the CDR3, since the read stops 4 residues before it. CDR1 and CDR2 from the germline V gene are MNHDT and YYDKIL. The CDR3 spans 15 residues. The ends lost 5 bases at V and 3 bases at J; junction bases unmatched: 5.

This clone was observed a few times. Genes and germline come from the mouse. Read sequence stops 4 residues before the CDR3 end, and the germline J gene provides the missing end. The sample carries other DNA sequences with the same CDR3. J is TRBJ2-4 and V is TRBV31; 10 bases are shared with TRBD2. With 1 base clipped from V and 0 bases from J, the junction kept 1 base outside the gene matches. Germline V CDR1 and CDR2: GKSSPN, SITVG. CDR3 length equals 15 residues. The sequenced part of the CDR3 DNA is TGTGCCTGGAGTCGGACTGGGGGTAGTCAAAAC. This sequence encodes CAWSRTGGSQN. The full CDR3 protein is CAWSRTGGSQNTLYF.

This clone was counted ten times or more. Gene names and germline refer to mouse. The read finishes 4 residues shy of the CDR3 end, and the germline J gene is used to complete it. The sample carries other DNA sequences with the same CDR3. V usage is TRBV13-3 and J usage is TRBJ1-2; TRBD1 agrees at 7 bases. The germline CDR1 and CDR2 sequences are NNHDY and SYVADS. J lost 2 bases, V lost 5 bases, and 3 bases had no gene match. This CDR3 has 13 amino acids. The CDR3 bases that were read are TGTGCCAGCAGCCGGGACAGCAACTCC. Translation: CASSRDSNS. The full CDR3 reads CASSRDSNSDYTF.

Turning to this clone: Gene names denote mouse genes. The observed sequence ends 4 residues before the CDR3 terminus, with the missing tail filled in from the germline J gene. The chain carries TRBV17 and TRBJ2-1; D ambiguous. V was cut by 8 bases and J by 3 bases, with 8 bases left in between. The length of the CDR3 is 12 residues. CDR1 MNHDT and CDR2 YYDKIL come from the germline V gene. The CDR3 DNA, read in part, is TGTGCTAGCGGAACAGTCTATGCT. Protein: CASGTVYA. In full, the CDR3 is CASGTVYAEQFF.

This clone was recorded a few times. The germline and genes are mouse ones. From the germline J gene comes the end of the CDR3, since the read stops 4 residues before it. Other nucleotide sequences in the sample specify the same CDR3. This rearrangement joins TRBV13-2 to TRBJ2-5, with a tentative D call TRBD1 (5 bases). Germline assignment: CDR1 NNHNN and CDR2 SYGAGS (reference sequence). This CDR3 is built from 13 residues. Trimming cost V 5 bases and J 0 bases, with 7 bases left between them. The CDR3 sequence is CASGGQNQDTQYF. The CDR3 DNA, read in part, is TGTGCCAGCGGCGGACAAAACCAAGAC.

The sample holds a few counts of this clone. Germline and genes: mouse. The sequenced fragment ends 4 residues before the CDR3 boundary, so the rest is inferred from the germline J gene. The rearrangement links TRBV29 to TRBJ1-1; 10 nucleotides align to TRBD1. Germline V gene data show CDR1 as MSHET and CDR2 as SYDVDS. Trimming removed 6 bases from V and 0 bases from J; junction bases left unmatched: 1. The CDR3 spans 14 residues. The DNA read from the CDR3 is TGTGCTAGCAGGGGACAGGGGACAAACACA. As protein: CASRGQGTNT. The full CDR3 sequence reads CASRGQGTNTEVFF.

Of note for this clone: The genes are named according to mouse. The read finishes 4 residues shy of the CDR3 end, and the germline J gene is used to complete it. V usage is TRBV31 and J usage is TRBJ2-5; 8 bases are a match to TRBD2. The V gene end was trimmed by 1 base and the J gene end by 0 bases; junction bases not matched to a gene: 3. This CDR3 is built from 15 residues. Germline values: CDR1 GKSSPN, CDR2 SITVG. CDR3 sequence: CAWSPTGANQDTQYF. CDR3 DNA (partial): TGTGCCTGGAGTCCGACTGGGGCTAACCAAGAC.